This entry features one TCR beta chain sequence. Its antigen is undetermined. The entry originates in a study of cytomegalovirus exposure and HLA in healthy donors. On the study more broadly: Genotyping showed roughly 86% of 398 donors falling in the Caucasian-associated ancestry cluster. Findings and limits, study-wide: The study labeled 180 or so TCR beta chains cytomegalovirus-associated. Fewer N-insertions than the roughly 630-donor mean were reportedly shown by an Asian-associated ancestry cluster in a later analysis.

In the PCR, 60 Vbeta and 13 Jbeta primers were used. Clones were sequenced by immunoSEQ multiplex PCR, and TCRdb holds only the in-frame ones, with some missing. The profile shows under 150,000 clones, about 75% of them singletons. From germline, CDR1 is SGHRS and CDR2 YFSETQ. There are 15 residues in the CDR3. V dropped 0 bases and J dropped 0 bases, with 9 bases sitting between them. This TCR derives from a woman between 25 and 40 years old in good health and CMV-seronegative. The J gene is TRBJ1-1, the V gene TRBV5-1, with D hard to call. The material sequenced was PBMCs. The CDR3 here is CASSLGGPVNTEAFF. In DNA form, the CDR3 reads TGCGCCAGCAGCTTGGGAGGCCCGGTGAACACTGAAGCTTTCTTT.